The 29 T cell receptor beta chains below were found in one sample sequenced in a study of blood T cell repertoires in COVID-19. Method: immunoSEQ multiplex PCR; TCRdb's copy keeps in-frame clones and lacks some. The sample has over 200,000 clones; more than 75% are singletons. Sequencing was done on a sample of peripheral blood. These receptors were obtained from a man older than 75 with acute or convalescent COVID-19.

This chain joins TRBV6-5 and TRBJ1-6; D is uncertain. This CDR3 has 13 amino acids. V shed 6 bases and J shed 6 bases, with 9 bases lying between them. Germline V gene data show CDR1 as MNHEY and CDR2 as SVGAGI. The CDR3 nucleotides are TGTGCCAGCAGGCTAGGCCTTAATTCACCCCTCCACTTT. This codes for CASRLGLNSPLHF.

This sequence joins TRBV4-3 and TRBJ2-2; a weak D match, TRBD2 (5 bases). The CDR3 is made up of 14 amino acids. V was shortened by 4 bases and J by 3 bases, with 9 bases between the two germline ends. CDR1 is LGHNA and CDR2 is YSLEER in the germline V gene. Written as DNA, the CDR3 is TGCGCCAGCAGCCTCGGGGTTCACACCGGGGAGCTGTTTTTT. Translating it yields CASSLGVHTGELFF.

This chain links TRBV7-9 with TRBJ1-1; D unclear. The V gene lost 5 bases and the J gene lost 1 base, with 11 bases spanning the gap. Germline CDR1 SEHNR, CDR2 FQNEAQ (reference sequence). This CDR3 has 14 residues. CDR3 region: CASSRIRQNTEAFF. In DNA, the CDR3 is TGTGCCAGCAGCCGTATCAGGCAGAACACTGAAGCTTTCTTT.

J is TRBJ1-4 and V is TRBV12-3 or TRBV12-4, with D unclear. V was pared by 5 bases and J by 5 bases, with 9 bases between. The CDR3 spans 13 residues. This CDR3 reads CASSGGSNEKLFF. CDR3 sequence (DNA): TGTGCCAGCAGTGGCGGAAGCAATGAAAAACTGTTTTTT.

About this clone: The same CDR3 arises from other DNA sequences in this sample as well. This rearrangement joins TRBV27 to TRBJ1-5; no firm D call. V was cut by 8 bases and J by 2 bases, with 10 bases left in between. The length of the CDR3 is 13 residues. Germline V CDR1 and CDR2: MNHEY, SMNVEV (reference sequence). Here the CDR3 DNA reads TGTGCCAGCTCCAGTAGCCGCAATCAGCCCCAGCATTTT. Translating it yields CASSSSRNQPQHF.

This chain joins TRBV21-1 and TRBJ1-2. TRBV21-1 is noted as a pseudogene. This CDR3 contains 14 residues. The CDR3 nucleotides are TGTGCCAGCAGCAAAGGAATAGAGGGCTATGGCTACACCTTC. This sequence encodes CASSKGIEGYGYTF.

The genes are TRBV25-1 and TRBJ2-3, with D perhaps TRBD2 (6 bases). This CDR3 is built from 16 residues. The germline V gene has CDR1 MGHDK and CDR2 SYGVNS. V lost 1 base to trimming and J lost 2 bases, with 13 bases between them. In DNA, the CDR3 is TGTGCCAGCAGTGAATGGAGGGGCCTCGACACAGATACGCAGTATTTT. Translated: CASSEWRGLDTDTQYF.

The chain's CDR3 is CASRPDRGLVNTEAFF. CDR3 sequence (DNA): TGTGCCAGCCGACCCGACAGGGGGCTTGTGAACACTGAAGCTTTCTTT. This sequence joins TRBV27 and TRBJ1-1; 10 nucleotides align to TRBD1. V gave up 8 bases and J gave up 0 bases; unmatched junction bases: 9. Germline V gene sequence: CDR1 MNHEY, CDR2 SMNVEV (reference sequence). The CDR3 is made up of 16 amino acids.

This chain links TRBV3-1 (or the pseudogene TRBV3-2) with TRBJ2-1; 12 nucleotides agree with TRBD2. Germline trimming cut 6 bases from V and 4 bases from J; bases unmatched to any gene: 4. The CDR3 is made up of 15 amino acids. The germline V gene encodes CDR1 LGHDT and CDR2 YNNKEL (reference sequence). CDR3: CASSLTSGGYNEQFF. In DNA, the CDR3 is TGTGCCAGCAGTCTGACTAGCGGGGGATACAATGAGCAGTTCTTC.

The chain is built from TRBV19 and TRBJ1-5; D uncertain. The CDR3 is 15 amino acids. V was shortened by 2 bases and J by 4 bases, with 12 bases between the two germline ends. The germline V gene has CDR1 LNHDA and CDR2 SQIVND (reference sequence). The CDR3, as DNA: TGTGCCAGTAGTATAACGGGGATGGGGAATCAGCCCCAGCATTTT. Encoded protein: CASSITGMGNQPQHF.

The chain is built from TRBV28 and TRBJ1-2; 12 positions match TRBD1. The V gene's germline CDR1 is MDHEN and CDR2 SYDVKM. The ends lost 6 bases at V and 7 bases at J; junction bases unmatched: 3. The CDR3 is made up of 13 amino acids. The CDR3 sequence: CASRGQGAGGYTF. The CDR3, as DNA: TGTGCCAGCAGGGGACAGGGGGCCGGTGGCTACACCTTC.

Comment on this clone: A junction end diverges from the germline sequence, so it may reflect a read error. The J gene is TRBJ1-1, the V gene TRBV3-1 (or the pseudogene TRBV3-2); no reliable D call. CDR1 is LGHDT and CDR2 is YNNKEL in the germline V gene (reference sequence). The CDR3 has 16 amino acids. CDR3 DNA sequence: TGTGCCAGCAGTCAAGTCGCCGGGATTAAGGACACTGAAGCTTTCTTT. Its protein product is CASSQVAGIKDTEAFF.

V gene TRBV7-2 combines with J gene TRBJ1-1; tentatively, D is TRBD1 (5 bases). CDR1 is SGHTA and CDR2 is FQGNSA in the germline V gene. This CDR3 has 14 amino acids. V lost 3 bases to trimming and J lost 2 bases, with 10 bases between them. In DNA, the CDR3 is TGTGCCAGCAGCTTTATGGGGGGTAACACTGAAGCTTTCTTT. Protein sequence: CASSFMGGNTEAFF.

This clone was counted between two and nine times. CDR3 DNA: TGTGCCAGCAGTCAAGACAGGGCCTCCTACAATGAGCAGTTCTTC. Translating it yields CASSQDRASYNEQFF. This chain connects TRBV27 to TRBJ2-1; 7 positions agree with TRBD1. The V gene's germline CDR1 is MNHEY and CDR2 SMNVEV (reference sequence). CDR3 length: 15 amino acids. The V and J ends lost 5 bases and 0 bases, in that order; junction bases with no gene match: 4.

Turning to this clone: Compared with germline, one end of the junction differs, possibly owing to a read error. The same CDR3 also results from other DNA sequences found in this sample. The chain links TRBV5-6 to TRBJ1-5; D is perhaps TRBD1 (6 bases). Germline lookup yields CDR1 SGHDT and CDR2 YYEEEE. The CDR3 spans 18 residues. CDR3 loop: CASSSSLLLDRNNQPQHF. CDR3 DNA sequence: TGTGCCAGCAGCTCGTCCCTCTTACTTGACAGGAACAATCAGCCTCAGCATTTT.

This CDR3 is CAISGLAGVNEQFF. The CDR3 DNA reads TGTGCCATCAGTGGCCTAGCGGGAGTGAATGAGCAGTTCTTC. V gene TRBV10-3 combines with J gene TRBJ2-1; 10 positions match TRBD2. The CDR3 consists of 14 residues. J was trimmed by 7 bases and V by 4 bases; bases with no gene match: 4. The germline CDR1 and CDR2 sequences are ENHRY and SYGVKD.

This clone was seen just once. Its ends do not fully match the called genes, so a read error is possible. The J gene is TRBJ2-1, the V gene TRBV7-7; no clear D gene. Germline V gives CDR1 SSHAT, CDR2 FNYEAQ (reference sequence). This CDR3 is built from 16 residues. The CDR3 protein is CASSPSTVSSYNEQFF. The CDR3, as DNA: TGTGCTAGCAGTCCCTCCACTGTTAGCTCCTACAATGAGCAGTTCTTC.

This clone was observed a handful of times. DNA of the CDR3: TGCAGCGTTGGGGGAAACGGGGTCACCGGGGAGCTGTTTTTT. It translates to CSVGGNGVTGELFF. This chain connects TRBV29-1 to TRBJ2-2, with TRBD2 as a possible D gene (5 bases). V was shortened by 4 bases and J by 4 bases, with 13 bases between the two germline ends. The germline V gene has CDR1 SQVTM and CDR2 ANQGSEA. The CDR3 has 14 residues.

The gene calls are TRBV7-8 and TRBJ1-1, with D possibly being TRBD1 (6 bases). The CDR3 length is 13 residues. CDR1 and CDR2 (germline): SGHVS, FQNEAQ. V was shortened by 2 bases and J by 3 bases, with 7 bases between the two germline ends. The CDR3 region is CASSLQGYTEAFF. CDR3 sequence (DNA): TGTGCCAGCAGCTTACAGGGGTACACTGAAGCTTTCTTT. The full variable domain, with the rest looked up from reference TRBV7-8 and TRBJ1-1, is GAGVSQSPRYKVAKRGQDVALRCDPISGHVSLFWYQQALGQGPEFLTYFQNEAQLDKSGLPSDRFFAERPEGSVSTLKIQRTQQEDSAVYLCASSLQGYTEAFFGQGTRLTVV.

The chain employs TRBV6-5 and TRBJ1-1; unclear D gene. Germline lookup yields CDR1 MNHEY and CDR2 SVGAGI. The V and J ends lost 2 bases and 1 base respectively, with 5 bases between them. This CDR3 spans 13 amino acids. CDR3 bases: TGTGCCAGCAGTTACAACAAGAACACTGAAGCTTTCTTT. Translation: CASSYNKNTEAFF.

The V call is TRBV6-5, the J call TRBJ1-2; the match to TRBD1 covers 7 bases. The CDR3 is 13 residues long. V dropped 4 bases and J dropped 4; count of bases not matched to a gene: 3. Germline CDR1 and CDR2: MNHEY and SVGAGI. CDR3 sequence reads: CASSSTGFYGYTF. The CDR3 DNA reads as TGTGCCAGCAGTTCGACAGGGTTCTATGGCTACACCTTC.

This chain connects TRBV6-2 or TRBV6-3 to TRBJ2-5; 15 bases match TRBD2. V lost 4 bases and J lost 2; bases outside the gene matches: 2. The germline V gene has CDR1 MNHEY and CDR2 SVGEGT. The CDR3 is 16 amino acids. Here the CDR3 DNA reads TGTGCCAGCAGTTTGGGACTAGCGGGAGGTCAAGAGACCCAGTACTTC. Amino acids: CASSLGLAGGQETQYF.

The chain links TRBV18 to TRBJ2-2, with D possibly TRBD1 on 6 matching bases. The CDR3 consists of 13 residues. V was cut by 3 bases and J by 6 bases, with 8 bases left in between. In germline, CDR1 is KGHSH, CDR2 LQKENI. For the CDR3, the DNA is TGTGCCAGCTCACCTACAGGGCCCGGGGAGCTGTTTTTT. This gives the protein CASSPTGPGELFF.

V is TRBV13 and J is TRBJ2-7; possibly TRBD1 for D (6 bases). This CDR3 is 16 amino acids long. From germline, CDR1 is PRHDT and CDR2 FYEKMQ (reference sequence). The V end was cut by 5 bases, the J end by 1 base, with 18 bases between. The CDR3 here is CASSRSDRTVSYEQYF. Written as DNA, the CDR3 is TGTGCCAGCAGCCGTAGTGACAGGACGGTATCCTACGAGCAGTACTTC.

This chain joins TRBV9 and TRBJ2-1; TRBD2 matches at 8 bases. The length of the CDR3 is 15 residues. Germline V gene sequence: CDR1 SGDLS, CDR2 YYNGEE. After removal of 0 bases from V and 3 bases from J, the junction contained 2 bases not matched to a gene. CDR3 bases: TGTGCCAGCAGCGTAGTAGCGGGAAACTACAATGAGCAGTTCTTC. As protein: CASSVVAGNYNEQFF.

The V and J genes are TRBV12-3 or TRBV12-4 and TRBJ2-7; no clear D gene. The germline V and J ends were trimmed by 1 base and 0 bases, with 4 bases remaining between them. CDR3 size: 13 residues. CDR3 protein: CASSLGPSYEQYV. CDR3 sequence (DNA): TGTGCCAGCAGTTTAGGGCCCTCCTACGAGCAGTACGTC.

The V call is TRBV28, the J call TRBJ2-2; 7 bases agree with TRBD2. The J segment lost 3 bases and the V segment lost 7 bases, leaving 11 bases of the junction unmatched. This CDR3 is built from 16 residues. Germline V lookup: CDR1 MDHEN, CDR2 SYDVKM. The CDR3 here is CASTRQWEGDTGELFF. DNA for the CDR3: TGTGCCAGCACCCGACAATGGGAGGGCGACACCGGGGAGCTGTTTTTT.

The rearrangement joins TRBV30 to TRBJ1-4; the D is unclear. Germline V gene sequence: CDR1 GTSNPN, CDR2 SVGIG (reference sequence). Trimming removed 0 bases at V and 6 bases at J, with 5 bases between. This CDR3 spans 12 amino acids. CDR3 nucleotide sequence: TGTGCCTGGAGTGTACTTGATGAAAAACTGTTTTTT. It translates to CAWSVLDEKLFF.

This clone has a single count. The CDR3 nucleotides are TGTGCCAGCAGTTCCAACAGTGATCAGCCCCAGCATTTT. This codes for CASSSNSDQPQHF. The genes are TRBV6-5 and TRBJ1-5; D gene ambiguous. The V end was cut by 4 bases, the J end by 5 bases, with 9 bases between. The germline V gene has CDR1 MNHEY and CDR2 SVGAGI. The CDR3 totals 13 residues.